The rows below give T cell receptor beta chains drawn from one sample of a study of shared clonotypes between healthy human individuals. The protocol was immunoSEQ multiplex PCR, while the TCRdb copy is restricted to in-frame clones and leaves out a portion. Here the sample spans hundreds of thousands of clones, 97% being singletons. The sample comprised naive CD4+ T cells sorted from blood. Receptor source: a woman in her thirties in good health. Both conserved end residues are part of each CDR3. The D gene is left open where the match is weak. Only part of the rows carry a size: once, few, many, or a class if the clone is expanded.

>NA|NA|TRBJ1-3|TRBV6-6
CASRTSVSSGNTIYF
TGTGCCAGCAGGACGAGCGTAAGCTCTGGAAACACCATATATTTT
>NA|TRBD1|TRBJ1-5|TRBV19
CASSPRDRGLNQPQHF
TGTGCCAGTTCGCCCCGGGACAGGGGACTGAATCAGCCCCAGCATTTT
>NA|NA|TRBJ2-4|TRBV11-3
CASSLWTLPNGAKNIQYF
TGTGCCAGCAGCCTCTGGACACTCCCGAACGGGGCCAAAAACATTCAGTACTTC
>once|NA|TRBJ2-7|TRBV11-2
CASSLGWGYEQYF
TGTGCCAGCAGCTTAGGCTGGGGGTACGAGCAGTACTTC
>NA|NA|TRBJ1-4|TRBV5-1
CASSSPSPDEKLFF
TGCGCCAGCTCGAGTCCGTCCCCAGATGAAAAACTGTTTTTT
>NA|NA|TRBJ1-2|TRBV7-2
CASSPIGGVQGGYTF
TGTGCCAGCAGCCCTATTGGGGGGGTTCAGGGTGGCTACACCTTC
>NA|NA|TRBJ2-6|TRBV13
CASSFYDGTGTIRAGANVLTF
TGTGCCAGCAGCTTTTATGATGGTACAGGGACGATTCGGGCTGGGGCCAACGTCCTGACTTTC
>NA|NA|TRBJ2-5|TRBV30
CAWNGLTQETQYF
TGTGCCTGGAACGGACTGACCCAAGAGACCCAGTACTTC
>NA|TRBD2|TRBJ2-7|TRBV27
CASSFSSSGVLNEQYF
TGTGCCAGCAGTTTCTCATCTAGCGGGGTCTTAAACGAGCAGTACTTC
>NA|NA|TRBJ1-1|TRBV28
CASSSLADGDTEAFF
TGTGCCAGCAGTTCATTAGCGGACGGGGACACTGAAGCTTTCTTT
>NA|NA|TRBJ2-3|TRBV7-2
CASSLALLSGADTQYF
TGTGCCAGCAGCTTAGCGCTTCTCTCGGGGGCAGATACGCAGTATTTT
>NA|NA|TRBJ2-7|TRBV28
CATTPGRLSSYEQYF
TGTGCCACCACACCCGGACGGCTGAGCTCCTACGAGCAGTACTTC
>NA|NA|TRBJ1-5|TRBV6-1
CASSEEGGGQPQHF
TGTGCCAGCAGTGAAGAGGGGGGCGGTCAGCCCCAGCATTTT
>NA|TRBD2|TRBJ2-2|TRBV7-8
CASSLEELAGTHTGELFF
TGTGCCAGCAGCTTAGAGGAACTAGCGGGAACCCACACCGGGGAGCTGTTTTTT
>NA|TRBD1|TRBJ2-7|TRBV28
CASSLTGTGVPLHF
TGTGCCAGCAGTTTAACCGGGACAGGGGTTCCTTTGCACTTC
>NA|TRBD1|TRBJ2-7|TRBV11-3
CASSPGQGTYEQYF
TGTGCCAGCAGCCCAGGACAGGGGACCTACGAGCAGTACTTC
>NA|NA|TRBJ2-7|TRBV5-1
CASSLAPGSSYEQYF
TGCGCCAGCAGCTTGGCCCCGGGGAGCTCCTACGAGCAGTACTTC
>NA|TRBD1|TRBJ1-5|TRBV28
CASGGQANSYSNQPQHF
TGTGCCAGCGGAGGACAGGCCAATTCCTATAGCAATCAGCCCCAGCATTTT
>NA|NA|TRBJ2-7|TRBV6-6
CASRGQVYVYEQYF
TGTGCCAGCAGGGGGCAGGTGTACGTCTACGAGCAGTACTTC
>NA|TRBD2|TRBJ2-3|TRBV7-3
CASSLIAGGSDTQYF
TGTGCCAGCAGCCTTATAGCGGGAGGGTCAGATACGCAGTATTTT
>once|TRBD1|TRBJ2-5|TRBV7-6
CASSLTGGSGETQYF
TGTGCCAGCAGCTTGACAGGGGGCTCTGGAGAGACCCAGTACTTC
>once|TRBD2|TRBJ2-2|TRBV2
CASGVTSANTGELFF
TGTGCCAGCGGCGTAACTAGCGCGAACACCGGGGAGCTGTTTTTT
>NA|NA|TRBJ2-2|TRBV5-1
CASSLGGIELFF
TGCGCCAGCAGCTTGGGAGGGATAGAGCTGTTTTTT
>NA|NA|TRBJ1-5|TRBV6-1
CTSSEGGIQENQPQHF
TGTACCAGCAGTGAGGGGGGGATACAGGAGAATCAGCCCCAGCATTTT
>NA|NA|TRBJ2-1|TRBV30
CAWSVRLVLGNEQFF
TGTGCCTGGAGTGTGCGTCTAGTGCTTGGCAATGAGCAGTTCTTC
>NA|NA|TRBJ1-2|TRBV28
CASREQGTNYGYTF
TGTGCCAGCAGGGAGCAGGGGACTAACTATGGCTACACCTTC
>NA|TRBD1|TRBJ1-4|TRBV5-4
CASSADRAGEKLFF
TGTGCCAGCAGCGCGGACAGGGCGGGAGAAAAACTGTTTTTT
>NA|TRBD1|TRBJ1-5|TRBV27
CASSQTGQVGSNQPQHF
TGTGCCAGCAGTCAGACAGGACAGGTGGGGAGCAATCAGCCCCAGCATTTT
>NA|NA|TRBJ2-7|TRBV19
CASSIPGHNYEQYF
TGTGCCAGTAGTATTCCGGGACATAACTACGAGCAGTACTTC
>NA|TRBD1|TRBJ2-5|TRBV18
CASSPGTGSETQYF
TGTGCCAGCTCACCAGGGACAGGGTCGGAGACCCAGTACTTC
>NA|NA|TRBJ1-2|TRBV23-1
CASRSCGAKRGDYGYTF
TGCGCCAGCAGGTCTTGTGGGGCCAAACGGGGAGACTATGGCTACACCTTC
>NA|TRBD1|TRBJ2-7|TRBV27
CASSLSKLRLGTGDPYEQYF
TGTGCCAGCAGTTTATCGAAGTTACGCTTGGGGACAGGGGACCCCTACGAGCAGTACTTC
>NA|TRBD1|TRBJ2-2|TRBV18
CASSTTGTENTGELFF
TGTGCCAGCTCAACTACAGGGACAGAGAACACCGGGGAGCTGTTTTTT
>NA|NA|TRBJ2-3|TRBV5-1
CASSPTGRQDTQYF
TGCGCCAGCAGCCCGACAGGACGGCAGGATACGCAGTATTTT
>NA|NA|TRBJ2-3|TRBV11-3
CASSLGSGTDTQYF
TGTGCCAGCAGCTTAGGGTCTGGCACAGATACGCAGTATTTT
>NA|TRBD1|TRBJ2-6|TRBV28
CASSSSGGAGANVLTF
TGTGCCAGCAGTTCCTCAGGGGGCGCTGGGGCCAACGTCCTGACTTTC
>NA|TRBD2|TRBJ2-1|TRBV9
CARHVAGGRNEQFF
TGTGCCAGGCACGTGGCGGGAGGGCGTAATGAGCAGTTCTTC
>NA|NA|TRBJ2-2|TRBV7-9
CASSSRQNTGELFF
TGTGCCAGCAGCTCTAGACAGAACACCGGGGAGCTGTTTTTT
>NA|NA|TRBJ1-2|TRBV7-3
CASSLTPDSSYGYTF
TGTGCCAGCAGCTTAACTCCGGACAGCAGCTATGGCTACACCTTC
>NA|NA|TRBJ2-3|TRBV2
CASSDPGATDTQYF
TGTGCCAGCAGCGACCCAGGGGCCACAGATACGCAGTATTTT
>NA|NA|TRBJ2-7|TRBV7-8
CASSLFGPHEQYF
TGTGCCAGCAGCCTGTTCGGACCCCACGAGCAGTACTTC
>NA|TRBD1|TRBJ2-5|TRBV27
CASSLFGTAETQYF
TGTGCCAGCAGTTTATTTGGGACAGCGGAGACCCAGTACTTC
>NA|NA|TRBJ2-3|TRBV5-4
CASSLRVGTSTDTQYF
TGTGCCAGCAGCTTAAGGGTGGGGACTAGCACAGATACGCAGTATTTT
>once|NA|TRBJ2-5|TRBV28
CASSLSDRTQYF
TGTGCCAGCAGTTTATCGGACAGGACCCAGTACTTC
>NA|NA|TRBJ2-3|TRBV5-1
CASSSWGGSDTQYF
TGCGCCAGCAGCTCCTGGGGGGGCTCAGATACGCAGTATTTT
>NA|NA|TRBJ1-5|TRBV28
CASSFSGPYSNQPQHF
TGTGCCAGCAGTTTCTCCGGTCCGTATAGCAATCAGCCCCAGCATTTT
>NA|TRBD2|TRBJ2-7|TRBV29-1
CSVLTSGPPYEQYF
TGCAGCGTCTTGACTAGCGGGCCACCCTACGAGCAGTACTTC
>once|NA|TRBJ1-2|TRBV27
CASRIGPYGYTF
TGTGCCAGCAGGATCGGCCCTTATGGCTACACCTTC
>NA|NA|TRBJ1-2|TRBV5-1
CASSPPGPDYTF
TGCGCCAGCAGCCCACCCGGGCCGGACTACACCTTC
>NA|NA|TRBJ1-2|TRBV28
CASSDGALTNYGYTF
TGTGCCAGCAGCGACGGAGCTCTGACTAACTATGGCTACACCTTC
>NA|NA|TRBJ1-1|TRBV7-2
CASSRQVNTEAFF
TGTGCCAGCAGCCGACAGGTGAACACTGAAGCTTTCTTT
>NA|TRBD1|TRBJ2-7|TRBV6-5
CASRTGTGFHEQYF
TGTGCCAGCAGGACCGGGACAGGGTTCCACGAGCAGTACTTC
>NA|TRBD1|TRBJ1-1|TRBV6-5
CASSAGTGVTEAFF
TGTGCCAGCAGTGCCGGGACAGGGGTCACTGAAGCTTTCTTT
>NA|TRBD2|TRBJ2-3|TRBV9
CASSALAGAADTQYF
TGTGCCAGCAGCGCACTAGCGGGAGCGGCAGATACGCAGTATTTT
>once|NA|TRBJ2-1|TRBV11-2
CASSLGVRGEQFF
TGTGCCAGCAGCTTAGGGGTCAGGGGAGAGCAGTTCTTC
>NA|TRBD1|TRBJ2-1|TRBV27
CASAHRGPYNEQFF
TGTGCCAGCGCACACAGGGGGCCGTACAATGAGCAGTTCTTC
>NA|NA|TRBJ1-1|TRBV7-9
CASSLPPTVNTEAFF
TGTGCCAGCAGCCTCCCCCCGACGGTGAACACTGAAGCTTTCTTT
>once|NA|TRBJ2-5|TRBV10-3
CAISDVREGEQYF
TGTGCCATCAGTGACGTACGTGAAGGGGAGCAGTACTTC
>NA|TRBD1|TRBJ2-3|TRBV5-1
CASSLGTGGTDTQYF
TGCGCCAGCAGCTTGGGTACAGGGGGCACAGATACGCAGTATTTT
>once|TRBD1|TRBJ1-1|TRBV7-6
CASSPQGARTEAFF
TGTGCCAGCAGCCCACAGGGGGCGCGGACTGAAGCTTTCTTT